This T cell receptor (beta chain) derives from a study of blood T cell repertoires in COVID-19. About the research overall: The United States, Italy and Spain supplied acute and convalescent COVID-19 samples. PBMCs, B-cell-depleted T cells, or T cells provided the cDNA or gDNA that made up the material.

Per the study methods: Nucleated cell counts were estimated from reference gene primer amplification. Sequenced by immunoSEQ multiplex PCR; TCRdb stores in-frame clones only, minus some. V and J calls and clone size are those listed in that table; D and trimming were worked out from the DNA. Of about 190,000 clones listed, around 78% are singletons. This clone was recorded at least ten times. CDR1 and CDR2 from the germline V gene are SGHRS and YFSETQ. The CDR3 totals 15 residues. Trimming removed 0 bases from V and 6 bases from J; junction bases left unmatched: 4. This rearrangement joins TRBV5-1 to TRBJ1-5; 9 bases map to TRBD1. The TCR comes from an elderly woman with active or convalescent COVID-19. Material: peripheral blood. The CDR3 region is CASSLAGQGSQPQHF. As DNA, the CDR3 is TGCGCCAGCAGCTTGGCGGGACAGGGCAGTCAGCCCCAGCATTTT. Based on the CDR3 plus reference TRBV5-1 and TRBJ1-5, the full variable domain is KAGVTQTPRYLIKTRGQQVTLSCSPISGHRSVSWYQQTPGQGLQFLFEYFSETQRNKGNFPGRFSGRQFSNSRSEMNVSTLELGDSALYLCASSLAGQGSQPQHFGDGTRLSIL.